This entry lists 32 T cell receptor beta chains sequenced from one sample in a study of vaccination and CD4 T cells after COVID-19. Regarding treatment: roughly 10-day PBMC culture with coronavirus spike peptide pools or control peptides (ViraFEST assay). These receptors are not linked to any known antigen. The Oncomine TCR Beta short-read assay sequenced DNA from cultured CD4+ T cells. A single record per CDR3 protein comes from TCRdb applying MiXCR to the PCR reads. The table shows approximately 18,000 distinct CDR3 sequences, with approximately 28% occurring only once. Sequenced sample: cultured CD4+ T cells from blood. The receptors shown here come from a human donor with COVID-19.

There are a few counts of this clonotype. The V gene is TRBV6-5, the J gene TRBJ1-5; 7 bases match TRBD1. The CDR3 is made up of 15 amino acids. Per the germline V gene, CDR1 is MNHEY and CDR2 is SVGAGI. After removal of 0 bases from V and 5 bases from J, the junction contained 4 bases not matched to a gene. The CDR3 nucleotides read TGTGCCAGCAGTTACTCTGACAGGGTTCATCAGCCCCAGCATTTT. Translating it yields CASSYSDRVHQPQHF.

This clonotype was observed a handful of times. The chain carries TRBV20-1 and TRBJ2-3; 8 positions agree with TRBD2. J was trimmed by 0 bases and V by 0 bases; bases with no gene match: 2. CDR3 length: 15 residues. The germline V gene encodes CDR1 DFQATT and CDR2 SNEGSKA (reference sequence). CDR3 DNA sequence: TGCAGTGCTAGAGATAGCGGGACAAGCACAGATACGCAGTATTTT. Residues: CSARDSGTSTDTQYF.

The chain joins TRBV11-2 to TRBJ2-3; D not resolved. The ends were cut back, 1 base at V and 3 bases at J, with 11 bases in the middle. The germline gives CDR1 SGHAT, CDR2 FQNNGV. The length of the CDR3 is 15 residues. The CDR3 loop is CASSLGAKGTDTQYF. CDR3 DNA sequence: TGTGCCAGCAGCTTAGGGGCCAAGGGTACAGATACGCAGTATTTT.

This clonotype was detected a few times. No DNA is shown, since the ends of the CDR3 on it are uncertain; the CDR3 is the one TCRdb lists. The V gene is TRBV27, the J gene TRBJ2-2; the D call in the table, TRBD1, was not verified against the DNA. 15 amino acids form the CDR3, both terminal residues included. Per the germline V gene, CDR1 is MNHEY and CDR2 is SMNVEV (reference sequence). Here the CDR3 reads CASSFGPGVPGELFF.

The chain joins TRBV18 to TRBJ1-1; D is undetermined. V was shortened by 2 bases and J by 8 bases, with 6 bases between the two germline ends. Per the germline V gene, CDR1 is KGHSH and CDR2 is LQKENI. This CDR3 is 11 amino acids long. The CDR3 reads CASSPKEEAFF. The CDR3 bases are TGTGCCAGCTCACCAAAGGAAGAAGCTTTCTTT.

This clonotype has just a few counts. The chain combines TRBV11-3 with TRBJ1-5; D not certain. This CDR3 comprises 14 residues. Germline CDR1 is SGHNT and CDR2 is YENEEA. Trimming shortened V by 2 bases and J by 0 bases, and 5 bases separated the two germline ends. The CDR3 coding sequence is TGTGCCAGCAGCTTATCGGGTAGCAATCAGCCCCAGCATTTT. It is translated as CASSLSGSNQPQHF.

V and J are TRBV29-1 and TRBJ1-1; weak D call: TRBD1 (6 bases). Looked up from germline, CDR1 is SQVTM and CDR2 is ANQGSEA. This CDR3 has 15 residues. With 6 bases removed from V and 1 base from J, the gap between germline ends came to 18 bases. DNA for the CDR3: TGCAGCGTCGCGAGGGACATTCAAAGGAACACTGAAGCTTTCTTT. Translating gives CSVARDIQRNTEAFF.

This clonotype was recorded only once. The rearrangement uses TRBV12-5 and TRBJ2-1; the match to TRBD1 covers 7 bases. The junction had 6 bases not matched to a gene; V was cut back by 6 bases and J by 7 bases. Per germline, CDR1 LGHNT and CDR2 FRNRAP. This CDR3 has 13 amino acids. Written as DNA, the CDR3 is TGTGCTAGTGGCCGACAGGGTTTGAATGAGCAGTTCTTC. Amino acids: CASGRQGLNEQFF.

The chain combines TRBV7-2 with TRBJ2-2, with a weak D call TRBD2 (6 bases). In germline, CDR1 is SGHTA, CDR2 FQGNSA. The CDR3 is 16 residues long. Trimming stripped 5 bases from V and 0 bases from J, with 13 bases between. As DNA, the CDR3 is TGTGCCAGCAGCCCGGGACTTGCGGCGAACACCGGGGAGCTGTTTTTT. Its protein product is CASSPGLAANTGELFF. Full variable domain (outside the CDR3, taken from reference TRBV7-2 and TRBJ2-2): GAGVSQSPSNKVTEKGKDVELRCDPISGHTALYWYRQSLGQGLEFLIYFQGNSAPDKSGLPSDRFSAERTGGSVSTLTIQRTQQEDSAVYLCASSPGLAANTGELFFGEGSRLTVL.

This rearrangement joins TRBV6-1 to TRBJ2-2; 9 bases are shared with TRBD1. Germline assignment: CDR1 MNHNS and CDR2 SASEGT. CDR3 length equals 16 residues. The V gene end was trimmed by 6 bases and the J gene end by 3 bases; junction bases not matched to a gene: 8. The CDR3 loop reads CASSRTGGADTGELFF. DNA of the CDR3: TGTGCCAGCAGCCGCACAGGGGGCGCGGACACCGGGGAGCTGTTTTTT.

This chain uses TRBV5-8 with TRBJ1-3; perhaps TRBD1 as D (5 bases). The CDR3 has 15 amino acids. CDR1 SGHTS and CDR2 YDEGEE come from the germline V gene. V dropped 0 bases and J dropped 0 bases, with 7 bases sitting between them. CDR3 sequence reads: CASSLVGASGNTIYF. CDR3 bases: TGTGCCAGCAGCTTGGTTGGGGCCTCTGGAAACACCATATATTTT.

This chain joins TRBV2 and TRBJ2-7, with D possibly matching TRBD1 (6 bases). Germline CDR1 reads SNHLY; CDR2 reads FYNNEI. The CDR3 is made up of 14 amino acids. Trimming pared 6 bases from V and 1 base from J, leaving 13 bases between. The CDR3 region is CASRADRPSYEQYF. The CDR3 DNA is TGTGCCAGCAGGGCTGACAGGCCTTCCTACGAGCAGTACTTC.

This clonotype has only one observation. This chain joins TRBV5-6 and TRBJ1-6; TRBD1 is a possible D gene (6 bases). The germline V gene has CDR1 SGHDT and CDR2 YYEEEE. V gave up 4 bases and J gave up 6 bases, with 20 bases separating them. This CDR3 comprises 17 residues. The CDR3 nucleotides read TGTGCCAGCAGCCCCTTCGACAGGTCTATCTTTAATTCACCCCTCCACTTT. Amino acid sequence: CASSPFDRSIFNSPLHF.

V gene TRBV7-9 combines with J gene TRBJ2-5; D unclear. Trimming left V 2 bases short and J 0 bases short, with 1 base between. Germline V gene data show CDR1 as SEHNR and CDR2 as FQNEAQ (reference sequence). The CDR3 is 12 amino acids. CDR3 region: CASSLNQETQYF. CDR3 DNA sequence: TGTGCCAGCAGCTTAAACCAAGAGACCCAGTACTTC.

As DNA, the CDR3 is TGCAGTGCTAGTCCCTTTACTAGCACAGATACGCAGTATTTT. Translated: CSASPFTSTDTQYF. This chain joins TRBV20-1 and TRBJ2-3; D gene unclear. The CDR3 totals 14 residues. Germline values: CDR1 DFQATT, CDR2 SNEGSKA (reference sequence). Trimming left V 3 bases short and J 0 bases short, with 10 bases between.

J is TRBJ2-5 and V is TRBV24-1; 7 bases map to TRBD2. The length of the CDR3 is 15 residues. Germline lookup yields CDR1 KGHDR and CDR2 SFDVKD. V trimming: 5 bases; J trimming: 4 bases; junction bases outside the gene matches: 9. Here the CDR3 reads CATSATSGTGETQYF. CDR3 bases: TGTGCCACCAGTGCCACGAGCGGGACCGGAGAGACCCAGTACTTC.

This clonotype was found a few times. The V and J genes are TRBV7-6 and TRBJ2-1, with D unresolved. There are 12 residues in the CDR3. The germline CDR1 and CDR2 sequences are SGHVS and FNYEAQ. Trimming took off 5 bases at V and 10 bases at J, with 12 bases between the two ends. The CDR3 region has the DNA TGTGCCAGCAGCCCCTTCTCCGGGGAGCAGTTCTTC. Its protein product is CASSPFSGEQFF.

V usage is TRBV30 and J usage is TRBJ1-2; D perhaps matches TRBD1 (5 bases). V was cut by 4 bases and J by 6 bases, with 18 bases left in between. Germline CDR1 reads GTSNPN; CDR2 reads SVGIG (reference sequence). CDR3 length equals 14 residues. CDR3 in amino acids: CAWKAPGPANGYTF. The CDR3 nucleotides are TGTGCCTGGAAAGCCCCGGGACCCGCCAATGGCTACACCTTC.

This clonotype was detected only once. This sequence joins TRBV5-1 and TRBJ1-1; D possibly corresponds to TRBD1 (5 bases). This CDR3 region has 15 residues. V was cut by 0 bases and J by 3 bases, with 12 bases left in between. Germline CDR1 is SGHRS and CDR2 is YFSETQ. CDR3 DNA sequence: TGCGCCAGCAGCTTGGCGCAGGGTAGTCACACTGAAGCTTTCTTT. It yields the protein CASSLAQGSHTEAFF.

The rearrangement uses TRBV7-9 and TRBJ2-7; no reliable D call. The germline V gene encodes CDR1 SEHNR and CDR2 FQNEAQ (reference sequence). The CDR3 spans 14 residues. Trimming cost V 5 bases and J 3 bases, with 14 bases left between them. The CDR3 nucleotides are TGTGCCAGCAGCCTCCGAGAAGCTTTCTACGAGCAGTACTTC. This translates into CASSLREAFYEQYF.

J is TRBJ2-7 and V is TRBV12-5; D is undetermined. The ends were cut back, 7 bases at V and 2 bases at J, with 6 bases in the middle. This CDR3 is 11 amino acids long. In germline, CDR1 is LGHNT, CDR2 FRNRAP. The CDR3, as DNA: TGTGCTAGTGCGGCAGCCTACGAGCAGTACTTC. Translating gives CASAAAYEQYF.

V gene TRBV10-3 combines with J gene TRBJ2-1; possible D gene TRBD1, 5 bases. Trimming removed 11 bases at V and 10 bases at J, with 15 bases between. Germline assignment: CDR1 ENHRY and CDR2 SYGVKD. This CDR3 comprises 11 residues. The CDR3 DNA sequence: TGTGCCGTCGGGTCTAACAGGGAGCAGTTCTTC. It codes for CAVGSNREQFF.

V gene TRBV6-1 combines with J gene TRBJ1-1, with D tentatively TRBD1 (5 bases). V lost 3 bases to trimming and J lost 6 bases, with 20 bases between them. CDR3 length equals 16 residues. Germline assignment: CDR1 MNHNS and CDR2 SASEGT. The CDR3 reads CASSERVGTIGAEAFF. CDR3 DNA: TGTGCCAGCAGTGAGCGTGTGGGGACCATAGGCGCTGAAGCTTTCTTT.

This chain joins TRBV24-1 and TRBJ2-2; 11 nucleotides match TRBD2. V gave up 3 bases and J gave up 0 bases; unmatched junction bases: 2. The length of the CDR3 is 17 residues. Germline lookup yields CDR1 KGHDR and CDR2 SFDVKD. The CDR3 is CATSDDSGGANTGELFF. The CDR3 DNA sequence: TGTGCCACCAGTGATGATAGCGGGGGGGCGAACACCGGGGAGCTGTTTTTT.

The chain links TRBV21-1 to TRBJ2-1. TRBV21-1 is designated a pseudogene. This CDR3 has 13 amino acids. CDR3 nucleotide sequence: TGTGCCAGCAGCATCGAGGATTACAATGAGCAGTTCTTC. It is translated as CASSIEDYNEQFF.

This clonotype has more than one count but fewer than ten. J is TRBJ2-1 and V is TRBV20-1; 8 positions match TRBD1. The CDR3 consists of 14 residues. Germline V CDR1 and CDR2: DFQATT, SNEGSKA (reference sequence). V gave up 5 bases and J gave up 4 bases; unmatched junction bases: 7. DNA for the CDR3: TGCAGTGCTGCAGGACAGGGCCCTTACAATGAGCAGTTCTTC. This gives the protein CSAAGQGPYNEQFF.

This chain links TRBV11-2 with TRBJ2-2, with D maybe TRBD2 (5 bases). Germline-derived CDR1 and CDR2 are SGHAT and FQNNGV. This CDR3 has 16 amino acids. V lost 1 base and J 0 bases, leaving 9 bases between the germline ends. The CDR3 protein is CASSLVDGANTGELFF. The CDR3 nucleotides read TGTGCCAGCAGCTTAGTTGACGGGGCGAACACCGGGGAGCTGTTTTTT.

This clonotype turned up a few times. This chain uses TRBV2 with TRBJ1-5, with D uncertain. The CDR3 covers 14 residues. Looked up from germline, CDR1 is SNHLY and CDR2 is FYNNEI. Trimming pared 4 bases from V and 0 bases from J, leaving 7 bases between. The CDR3, as DNA: TGTGCCAGCAGTGGCCAGAATAGCAATCAGCCCCAGCATTTT. It translates to CASSGQNSNQPQHF.

This clonotype was seen more than once but under ten times. The chain recombines TRBV20-1 with TRBJ2-7; perhaps TRBD1 as D (6 bases). Germline CDR1 reads DFQATT; CDR2 reads SNEGSKA (reference sequence). The ends were cut back, 0 bases at V and 3 bases at J, with 9 bases in the middle. CDR3 length: 13 amino acids. The CDR3 protein is CSAREGHLYEQYF. For the CDR3, the DNA is TGCAGTGCTAGAGAGGGACACCTCTACGAGCAGTACTTC.

J is TRBJ2-1 and V is TRBV6-4, with 14 nucleotides matching TRBD2. This CDR3 has 15 residues. Looked up from germline, CDR1 is MRHNA and CDR2 is SNTAGT. Unmatched junction bases numbered 4, after V lost 6 bases and J lost 6 bases. The CDR3 DNA is TGTGCCAGCAGCCGACTAGCGGGGGGGCTCAATGAGCAGTTCTTC. This sequence encodes CASSRLAGGLNEQFF.

The rearrangement uses TRBV11-3 and TRBJ2-7; 8 bases map to TRBD1. The V gene's germline CDR1 is SGHNT and CDR2 YENEEA. This CDR3 region has 14 residues. The V segment lost 5 bases and the J segment 2 bases; nucleotides outside the gene matches: 5. The CDR3 sequence: CASSPRTGPYEQYF. In DNA form, the CDR3 reads TGTGCCAGCAGCCCCCGGACAGGGCCCTACGAGCAGTACTTC.

The chain couples TRBV12-3 or TRBV12-4 to TRBJ2-7, with a weak D call TRBD1 (5 bases). This CDR3 has 14 residues. Deletions cut 5 bases from V and 3 bases from J, with 14 bases between. In DNA form, the CDR3 reads TGTGCCAGCAGTCCTGACAGTAAGAGCTACGAGCAGTACTTC. This sequence encodes CASSPDSKSYEQYF.